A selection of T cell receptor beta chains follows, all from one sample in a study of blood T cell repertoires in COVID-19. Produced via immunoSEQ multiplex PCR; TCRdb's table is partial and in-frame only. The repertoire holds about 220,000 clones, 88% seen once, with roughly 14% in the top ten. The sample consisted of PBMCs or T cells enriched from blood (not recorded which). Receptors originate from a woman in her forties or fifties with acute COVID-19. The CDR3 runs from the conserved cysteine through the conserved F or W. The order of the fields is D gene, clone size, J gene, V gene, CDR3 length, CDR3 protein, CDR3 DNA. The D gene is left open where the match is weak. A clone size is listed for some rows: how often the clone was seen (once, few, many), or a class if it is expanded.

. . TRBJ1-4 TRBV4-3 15 CASSQDPAGGEKLFF TGCGCCAGCAGCCAAGATCCCGCGGGAGGAGAAAAACTGTTTTTT
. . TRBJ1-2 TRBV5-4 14 CASSPTGTSLGYTF TGTGCCAGCAGCCCCACCGGGACTTCCCTTGGCTACACCTTC
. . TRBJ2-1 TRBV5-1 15 CASSSDPGTYNEQFF TGCGCCAGCAGCTCGGACCCCGGGACCTACAATGAGCAGTTCTTC
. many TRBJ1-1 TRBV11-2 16 CASSLVGGPLGTEAFF TGTGCCAGCAGCTTAGTGGGAGGGCCGCTCGGCACTGAAGCTTTCTTT
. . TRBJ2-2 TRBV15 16 CATSRDRAGMTGELFF TGTGCCACCAGCAGAGATCGGGCAGGGATGACCGGGGAGCTGTTTTTT
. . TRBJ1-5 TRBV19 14 CASSRGQYNQPQHF TGTGCCAGTAGTAGAGGTCAATACAATCAGCCCCAGCATTTT
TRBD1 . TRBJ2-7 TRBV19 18 CASSTGRTGQGASYEQYF TGTGCCAGTAGTACAGGGAGGACGGGACAGGGGGCTTCCTACGAGCAGTACTTC
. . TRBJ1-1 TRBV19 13 CASSVTGTTEAFF TGTGCCAGTAGCGTAACAGGGACCACTGAAGCTTTCTTT
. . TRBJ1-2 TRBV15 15 CATSREYRVNYGYTF TGTGCCACCAGCAGAGAGTACAGGGTTAACTATGGCTACACCTTC
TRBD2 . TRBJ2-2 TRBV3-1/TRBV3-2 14 CASSLSGTDGELFF TGTGCCAGCAGCCTTAGCGGGACCGACGGGGAGCTGTTTTTT
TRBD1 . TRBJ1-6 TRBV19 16 CASSTTGQGINSPLHF TGTGCCAGTAGCACGACGGGACAGGGGATTAATTCACCCCTCCACTTT
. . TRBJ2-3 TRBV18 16 CASSPTSPRNTDTQYF TGTGCCAGCTCACCGACGAGCCCCAGGAACACAGATACGCAGTATTTT
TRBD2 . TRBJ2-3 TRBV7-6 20 CASSLSSGGSGRADTDTQYF TGTGCCAGCAGCTTGTCTTCGGGAGGTAGCGGGAGGGCCGACACAGATACGCAGTATTTT
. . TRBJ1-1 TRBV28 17 CASSYPVGGGMGTEAFF TGTGCCAGCAGTTACCCAGTGGGGGGGGGCATGGGCACTGAAGCTTTCTTT
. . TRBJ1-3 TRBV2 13 CASTLEFGNTIYF TGTGCCAGCACCCTGGAGTTCGGAAACACCATATATTTT
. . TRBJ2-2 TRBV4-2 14 CASSHEHNRGELFF TGTGCCAGCAGCCATGAACATAACAGGGGGGAGCTGTTTTTT
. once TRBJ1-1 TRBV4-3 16 CASSQDRADMNTEAFF TGCGCCAGCAGCCAAGATCGTGCAGATATGAACACTGAAGCTTTCTTT
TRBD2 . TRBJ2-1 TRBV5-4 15 CASSGGTSGRREQFF TGTGCCAGCAGCGGGGGGACTAGCGGGAGACGTGAGCAGTTCTTC
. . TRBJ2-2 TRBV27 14 CASTADRNTGELFF TGTGCCAGCACTGCGGACAGGAACACCGGGGAGCTGTTTTTT
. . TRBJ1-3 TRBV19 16 CASNKRAGEAGNTIYF TGTGCCAGTAACAAACGGGCGGGGGAAGCTGGAAACACCATATATTTT
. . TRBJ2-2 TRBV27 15 CASSFRVIGTGELFF TGTGCCAGCAGTTTCAGGGTAATCGGCACCGGGGAGCTGTTTTTT
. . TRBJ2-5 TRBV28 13 CATQSGVPETQYF TGTGCCACCCAGTCGGGGGTACCGGAGACCCAGTACTTC
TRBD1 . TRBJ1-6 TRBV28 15 CASSLPGQGVGALHF TGTGCCAGCAGTCTTCCGGGACAGGGGGTTGGGGCCCTCCACTTT
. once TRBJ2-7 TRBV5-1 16 CASSSPGGSVKGMEYF TGCGCCAGCAGCTCCCCGGGCGGGTCAGTCAAAGGGATGGAGTACTTC
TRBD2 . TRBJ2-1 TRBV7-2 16 CASSSSSSGRGGEQFF TGTGCCAGCAGCTCATCCAGTAGCGGGAGGGGGGGTGAGCAGTTCTTC
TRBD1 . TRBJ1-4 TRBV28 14 CASSETGGREKLFF TGTGCCAGCAGTGAGACAGGGGGGCGTGAAAAACTGTTTTTT
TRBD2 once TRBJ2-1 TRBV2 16 CASSESGLAVYNEQFF TGTGCCAGCAGTGAATCTGGACTAGCGGTCTACAATGAGCAGTTCTTC
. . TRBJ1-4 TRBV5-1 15 CASSYFRATNEKLFF TGCGCCAGCAGCTATTTCAGGGCCACTAATGAAAAACTGTTTTTT
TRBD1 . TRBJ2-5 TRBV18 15 CASSPRTGAEETQYF TGTGCCAGCTCACCCCGGACAGGGGCGGAGGAGACCCAGTACTTC
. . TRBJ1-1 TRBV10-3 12 CAISDPGTEAFF TGTGCCATCAGTGATCCCGGGACAGAAGCTTTCTTT
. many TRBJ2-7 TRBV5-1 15 CASSLAPTDSYEQYF TGCGCCAGCAGCTTGGCCCCAACCGACAGCTACGAGCAGTACTTC
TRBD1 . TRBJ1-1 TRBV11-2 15 CASSVTGGAGTEAFF TGTGCCAGCAGCGTTACAGGGGGCGCGGGAACTGAAGCTTTCTTT
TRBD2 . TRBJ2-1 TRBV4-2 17 CASSQGGTSGSYNEQFF TGTGCCAGCAGCCAAGGTGGGACTAGCGGCTCCTACAATGAGCAGTTCTTC
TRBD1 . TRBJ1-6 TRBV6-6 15 CASSYSDRGRSPLHF TGTGCCAGCAGTTACTCCGACAGGGGGCGGTCACCCCTCCACTTT
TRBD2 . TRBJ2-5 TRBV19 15 CASSSTWGGKETQYF TGTGCCAGTAGTTCAACATGGGGGGGGAAGGAGACCCAGTACTTC
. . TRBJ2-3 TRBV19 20 CASSSWDRDKNSGSGDTQYF TGTGCCAGTAGTTCCTGGGACAGGGACAAAAATAGCGGGAGCGGTGATACGCAGTATTTT
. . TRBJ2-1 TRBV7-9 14 CASSLAFNYNEQFF TGTGCCAGCAGCTTAGCGTTTAACTACAATGAGCAGTTCTTC
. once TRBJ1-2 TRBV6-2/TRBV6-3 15 CASSYVLRQDYGYTF TGTGCCAGCAGTTACGTTCTCCGACAGGACTATGGCTACACCTTC
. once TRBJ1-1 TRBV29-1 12 CSVVGGGTEAFF TGCAGCGTTGTGGGCGGAGGCACTGAAGCTTTCTTT
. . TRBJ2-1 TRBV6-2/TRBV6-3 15 CASGYPGSSYNEQFF TGTGCCAGCGGTTACCCGGGAAGCTCCTACAATGAGCAGTTCTTC
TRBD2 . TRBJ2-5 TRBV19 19 CASSMGVGTSGRAYETQYF TGTGCCAGTAGTATGGGTGTTGGTACTAGCGGGAGGGCCTATGAGACCCAGTACTTC
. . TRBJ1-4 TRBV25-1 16 CASSELRGATNEKLFF TGTGCCAGCAGTGAATTGCGGGGGGCAACTAATGAAAAACTGTTTTTT